One and the same sample provided the 9 T cell receptor beta chains below, sequenced in a study of blood T cell repertoires in COVID-19. Clones were sequenced by immunoSEQ multiplex PCR, and TCRdb holds only the in-frame ones, with some missing. Of roughly 230,000 clones in the sample, around 90% were seen once. The sequenced sample consisted of peripheral blood. The receptors here all came from a woman aged 55-69 years with COVID-19, enrolled during active disease.

The rearrangement joins TRBV18 to TRBJ1-4, with D maybe TRBD1 (5 bases). CDR1 is KGHSH and CDR2 is LQKENI in the germline V gene. Trimming pared 6 bases from V and 0 bases from J, leaving 11 bases between. The CDR3 spans 15 residues. The CDR3 spells CASSPYRTTNEKLFF. CDR3 bases: TGTGCCAGCTCCCCTTACAGGACAACTAATGAAAAACTGTTTTTT.

The chain recombines TRBV18 with TRBJ1-1; 11 positions match TRBD1. Per germline, CDR1 KGHSH and CDR2 LQKENI. Trimming at V came to 3 bases and at J to 4 bases, leaving 13 bases not matched to a gene. The CDR3 runs to 18 residues. CDR3: CASSPRPDRGRIRTEAFF. The CDR3 DNA sequence: TGTGCCAGCTCACCGCGCCCGGACAGGGGGCGCATTCGCACTGAAGCTTTCTTT.

This sequence joins TRBV6-6 and TRBJ2-5, with a possible D match to TRBD1 (5 bases). This CDR3 region has 14 residues. CDR1 and CDR2 from the germline V gene are MNHNY and SVGAGI (reference sequence). Trimming cost V 2 bases and J 0 bases, with 7 bases left between them. CDR3 protein: CASSYGADQETQYF. The CDR3 DNA is TGTGCCAGCAGTTACGGGGCAGACCAAGAGACCCAGTACTTC.

V gene TRBV19 combines with J gene TRBJ2-7; D remains ambiguous. V lost 4 bases and J lost 1, with 11 bases in between. Per the germline V gene, CDR1 is LNHDA and CDR2 is SQIVND (reference sequence). The CDR3 is 14 amino acids. As DNA, the CDR3 is TGTGCCAGTAGTAATCAAATCGGGTCCTACGAGCAGTACTTC. Translated, it gives CASSNQIGSYEQYF.

This rearrangement joins TRBV4-3 to TRBJ2-1; 10 nucleotides align to TRBD2. Germline V gene sequence: CDR1 LGHNA, CDR2 YSLEER. V was pared by 2 bases and J by 6 bases, with 4 bases of the junction left unmatched. The CDR3 spans 15 residues. The CDR3 sequence is CASSQWSGGANEQFF. The CDR3 nucleotides read TGCGCCAGCAGCCAATGGAGCGGGGGGGCCAATGAGCAGTTCTTC.

V usage is TRBV9 and J usage is TRBJ2-1; weak D call: TRBD1 (5 bases). V was pared by 3 bases and J by 6 bases, with 16 bases between. In germline, CDR1 is SGDLS, CDR2 YYNGEE. CDR3 size: 15 residues. For the CDR3, the DNA is TGTGCCAGCAGCGGAACACAGGTTCAGGGCAATGAGCAGTTCTTC. This gives the protein CASSGTQVQGNEQFF.

The chain employs TRBV5-1 and TRBJ1-1; the D is unclear. This CDR3 has 13 amino acids. The germline V and J ends were trimmed by 2 bases and 0 bases, with 5 bases remaining between them. Germline loops: CDR1 SGHRS, CDR2 YFSETQ. The CDR3, as DNA: TGCGCCAGCAGCTTACGGTTGAACACTGAAGCTTTCTTT. Encoded protein: CASSLRLNTEAFF.

V is TRBV5-4 and J is TRBJ1-1; no definite D call. The germline V gene encodes CDR1 SGHNT and CDR2 YYREEE (reference sequence). With 2 bases removed from V and 4 bases from J, the gap between germline ends came to 12 bases. CDR3 length: 14 amino acids. CDR3 protein: CASSFTGLGTEAFF. The CDR3 nucleotides read TGTGCCAGCAGCTTTACGGGGTTAGGCACTGAAGCTTTCTTT.

The chain employs TRBV7-8 and TRBJ1-1; D is uncertain. V was clipped by 5 bases and J by 4 bases, with 17 bases between them. This CDR3 comprises 15 residues. Germline CDR1 SGHVS, CDR2 FQNEAQ. CDR3 residues: CASSGRGWGGTEAFF. CDR3 coding DNA: TGTGCCAGCAGCGGCCGGGGTTGGGGAGGCACTGAAGCTTTCTTT.